This T cell receptor (beta chain) was sequenced during a study of T-cell reconstitution after alpha-beta-depleted transplantation in children. This clonotype showed up just a few times. Its cognate antigen is unknown. Trimming cost V 5 bases and J 0 bases; bases outside gene matches: 18. The CDR3 is 20 residues long. Germline lookup yields CDR1 SGHVS and CDR2 FNYEAQ. General study results and limits: Recipient T cells and thymic progenitors that survived gave rise to the high TCRbeta diversity observed at day 60 in some patients. The study reportedly traced alpha-beta T cells about two months after transplant to several hundred expanded graft clones. Once a year had passed after transplant, T-cell counts and diversity came mostly from newly produced T cells.

Unique molecular identifiers were incorporated when the TCRbeta library was constructed. TCRdb redid the calling of the PCR reads with MiXCR, one entry per CDR3 protein. The sample lists 700,000 to 850,000 distinct CDR3 sequences, less than 20% occurring once. The rearrangement links TRBV7-6 to TRBJ2-1; TRBD2 matches 8 bases. Material: PBMCs, mostly from graft donor cells, obtained 360 days after TCRalphabeta/CD19-depleted stem cell transplant. The clonotype was recovered from a male patient aged 10 to 17 who had a stem cell transplant for acute lymphoblastic leukemia, so the T cells may come from the graft donor. CDR3 sequence: CASSNTSGLKMGHSYNEQFF. The CDR3 DNA follows: TGTGCCAGCAGCAACACTAGCGGCCTTAAGATGGGGCACTCCTACAATGAGCAGTTCTTC.